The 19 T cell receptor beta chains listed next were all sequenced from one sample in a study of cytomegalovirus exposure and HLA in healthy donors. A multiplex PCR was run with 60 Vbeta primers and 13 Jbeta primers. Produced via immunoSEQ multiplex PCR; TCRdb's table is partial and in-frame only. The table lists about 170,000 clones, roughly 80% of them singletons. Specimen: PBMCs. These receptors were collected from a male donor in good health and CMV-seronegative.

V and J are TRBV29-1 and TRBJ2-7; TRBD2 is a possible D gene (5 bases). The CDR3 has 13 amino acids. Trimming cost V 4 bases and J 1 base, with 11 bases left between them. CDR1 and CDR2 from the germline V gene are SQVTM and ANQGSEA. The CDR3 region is CSVGEIASYEQYF. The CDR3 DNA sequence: TGCAGCGTTGGGGAAATAGCGTCCTACGAGCAGTACTTC.

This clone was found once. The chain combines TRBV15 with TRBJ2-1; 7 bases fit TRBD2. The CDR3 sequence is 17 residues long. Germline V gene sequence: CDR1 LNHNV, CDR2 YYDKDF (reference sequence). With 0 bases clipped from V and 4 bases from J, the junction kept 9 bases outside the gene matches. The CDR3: CATSRDQVSGVYNEQFF. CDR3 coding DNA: TGTGCCACCAGCAGAGATCAAGTAAGCGGGGTGTACAATGAGCAGTTCTTC.

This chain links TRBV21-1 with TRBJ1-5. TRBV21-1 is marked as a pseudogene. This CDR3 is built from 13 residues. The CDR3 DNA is TGTGCCAGCACCAAAAGAGGAAATCAGCCCCAGCATTTT. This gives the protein CASTKRGNQPQHF.

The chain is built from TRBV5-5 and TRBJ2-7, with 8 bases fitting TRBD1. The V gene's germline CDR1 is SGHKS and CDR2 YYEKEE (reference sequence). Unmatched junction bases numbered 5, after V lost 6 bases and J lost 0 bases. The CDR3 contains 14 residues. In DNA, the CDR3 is TGTGCCAGCACGAGGACAGGGAGCTCCTACGAGCAGTACTTC. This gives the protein CASTRTGSSYEQYF.

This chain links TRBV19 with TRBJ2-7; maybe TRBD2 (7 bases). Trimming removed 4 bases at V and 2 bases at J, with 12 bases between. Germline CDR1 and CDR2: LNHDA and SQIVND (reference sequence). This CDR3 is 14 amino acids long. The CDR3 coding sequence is TGTGCCAGTAGTAGGGTGGGGGGGCCCTACGAGCAGTACTTC. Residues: CASSRVGGPYEQYF.

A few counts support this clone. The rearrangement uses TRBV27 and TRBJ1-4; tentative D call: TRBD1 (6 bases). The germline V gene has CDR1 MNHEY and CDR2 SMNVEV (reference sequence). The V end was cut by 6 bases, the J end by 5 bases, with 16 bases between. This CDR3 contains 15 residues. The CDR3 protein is CASSGMWQGNEKLFF. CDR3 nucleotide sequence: TGTGCCAGCAGCGGGATGTGGCAGGGGAATGAAAAACTGTTTTTT.

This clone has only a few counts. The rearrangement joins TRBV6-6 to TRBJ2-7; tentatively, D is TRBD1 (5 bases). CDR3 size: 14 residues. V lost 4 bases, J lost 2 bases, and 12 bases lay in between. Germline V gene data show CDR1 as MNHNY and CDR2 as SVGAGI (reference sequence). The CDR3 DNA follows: TGTGCCAGCAGTTCCGAAGGACAAACCTACGAGCAGTACTTC. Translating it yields CASSSEGQTYEQYF.

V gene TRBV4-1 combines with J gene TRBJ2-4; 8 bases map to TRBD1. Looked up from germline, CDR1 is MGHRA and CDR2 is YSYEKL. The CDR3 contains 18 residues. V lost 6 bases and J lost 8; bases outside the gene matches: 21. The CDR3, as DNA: TGCGCCAGCAGGCCCGCATTCCTCAGACAGGGGCACGAGGACATTCAGTACTTC. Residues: CASRPAFLRQGHEDIQYF.

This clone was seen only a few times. The CDR3 region is CASSDEAGDNEQFF. CDR3 coding DNA: TGTGCCAGCAGTGACGAAGCGGGGGACAATGAGCAGTTCTTC. The gene calls are TRBV6-4 and TRBJ2-1; 8 nucleotides match TRBD2. The CDR3 contains 14 residues. The V gene's germline CDR1 is MRHNA and CDR2 SNTAGT. V dropped 2 bases and J dropped 5; count of bases not matched to a gene: 2.

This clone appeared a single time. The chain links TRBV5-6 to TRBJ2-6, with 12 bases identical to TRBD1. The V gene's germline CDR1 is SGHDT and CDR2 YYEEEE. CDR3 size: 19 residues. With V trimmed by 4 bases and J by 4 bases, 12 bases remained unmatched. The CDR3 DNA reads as TGTGCCAGCAGCAGGACCTCGGGACAGGGGGCGCTCGGGGCCAACGTCCTGACTTTC. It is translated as CASSRTSGQGALGANVLTF.

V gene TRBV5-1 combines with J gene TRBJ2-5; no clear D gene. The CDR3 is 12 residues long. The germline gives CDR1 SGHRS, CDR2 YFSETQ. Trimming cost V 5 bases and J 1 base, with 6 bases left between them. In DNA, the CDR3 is TGCGCCAGCAGTTATTCCCAAGAGACCCAGTACTTC. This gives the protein CASSYSQETQYF. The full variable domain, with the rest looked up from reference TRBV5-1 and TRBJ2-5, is KAGVTQTPRYLIKTRGQQVTLSCSPISGHRSVSWYQQTPGQGLQFLFEYFSETQRNKGNFPGRFSGRQFSNSRSEMNVSTLELGDSALYLCASSYSQETQYFGPGTRLLVL.

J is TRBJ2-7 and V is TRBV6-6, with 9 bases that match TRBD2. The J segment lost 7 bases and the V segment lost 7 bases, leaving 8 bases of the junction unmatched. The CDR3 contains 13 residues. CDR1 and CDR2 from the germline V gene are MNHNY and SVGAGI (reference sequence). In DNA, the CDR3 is TGTGCCAGCAAGCTACCACTAGCGGGTGAGCAGTACTTC. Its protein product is CASKLPLAGEQYF.

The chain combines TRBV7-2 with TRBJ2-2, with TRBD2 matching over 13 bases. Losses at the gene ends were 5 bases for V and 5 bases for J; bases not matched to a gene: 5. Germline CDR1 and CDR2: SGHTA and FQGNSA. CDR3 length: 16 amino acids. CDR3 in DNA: TGTGCCAGCAGCCAACTAGCGGGGGGGCCGACCGGGGAGCTGTTTTTT. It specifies CASSQLAGGPTGELFF. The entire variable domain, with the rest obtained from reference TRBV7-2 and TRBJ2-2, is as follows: GAGVSQSPSNKVTEKGKDVELRCDPISGHTALYWYRQSLGQGLEFLIYFQGNSAPDKSGLPSDRFSAERTGGSVSTLTIQRTQQEDSAVYLCASSQLAGGPTGELFFGEGSRLTVL.

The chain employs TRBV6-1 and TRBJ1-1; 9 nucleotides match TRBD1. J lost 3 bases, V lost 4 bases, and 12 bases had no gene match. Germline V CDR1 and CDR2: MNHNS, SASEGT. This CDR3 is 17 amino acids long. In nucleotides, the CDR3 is TGTGCCAGCAGTGGATTTGGACAGGGGCTCGCGGACACTGAAGCTTTCTTT. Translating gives CASSGFGQGLADTEAFF.

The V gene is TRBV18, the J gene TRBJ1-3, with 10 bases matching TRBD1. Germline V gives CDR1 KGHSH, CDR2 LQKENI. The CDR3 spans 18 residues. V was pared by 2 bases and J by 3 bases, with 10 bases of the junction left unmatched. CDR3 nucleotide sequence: TGTGCCAGCTCACCAGGGAGCCCCGGGACAGGGGTTGGAAACACCATATATTTT. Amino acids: CASSPGSPGTGVGNTIYF.

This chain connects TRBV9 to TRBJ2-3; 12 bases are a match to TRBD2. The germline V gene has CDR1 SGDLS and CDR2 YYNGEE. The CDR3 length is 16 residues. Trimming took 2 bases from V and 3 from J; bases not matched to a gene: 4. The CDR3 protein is CASSVETSGSTDTQYF. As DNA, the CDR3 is TGTGCCAGCAGCGTTGAGACTAGCGGGAGTACAGATACGCAGTATTTT.

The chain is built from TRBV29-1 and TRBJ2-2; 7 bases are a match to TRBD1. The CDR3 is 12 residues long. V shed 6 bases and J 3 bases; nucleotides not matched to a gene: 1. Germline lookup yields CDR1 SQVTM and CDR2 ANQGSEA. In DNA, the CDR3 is TGCAGCGTAGACAGGGACACCGGGGAGCTGTTTTTT. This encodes CSVDRDTGELFF.

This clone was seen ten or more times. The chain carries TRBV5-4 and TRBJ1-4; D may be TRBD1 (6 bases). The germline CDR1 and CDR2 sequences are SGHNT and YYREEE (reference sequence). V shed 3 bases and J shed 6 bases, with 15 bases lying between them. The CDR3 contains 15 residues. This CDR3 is CASSSSRDTDEKLFF. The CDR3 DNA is TGTGCCAGCAGCTCGTCCCGGGACACTGATGAAAAACTGTTTTTT.

CDR3 amino acids: CASSLGGGLDGYTF. The DNA of the CDR3 is TGTGCCAGCAGCTTAGGAGGAGGGCTGGATGGCTACACCTTC. The J gene is TRBJ1-2, the V gene TRBV7-9, with D unresolved. Trimming left V 1 base short and J 6 bases short, with 12 bases between. Germline assignment: CDR1 SEHNR and CDR2 FQNEAQ (reference sequence). The CDR3 runs to 14 residues.